This T cell receptor beta chain was identified during a study of blood T cell repertoires in COVID-19. Study at large: COVID-19 samples, acute and convalescent, were from the United States, Italy and Spain. The analysed material was cDNA or gDNA that came from T cells, B-cell-depleted T cells, or PBMCs.

The length of the CDR3 is 12 residues. Germline CDR1 LNHNV, CDR2 YYDKDF (reference sequence). Trimming stripped 3 bases from V and 9 bases from J, with 10 bases between. Methods used by the authors: Amplifying reference gene primers gave estimates of nucleated cell counts. Sequenced by immunoSEQ multiplex PCR; TCRdb stores in-frame clones only, minus some. V and J calls plus clone size are reproduced from that table; the DNA served to infer D and trimming. The data hold tens of thousands of clones, with 88% observed a single time. The clonotype was recovered from a human donor in a cohort sampled during active COVID-19. Sequences were obtained from peripheral blood. The rearrangement links TRBV15 to TRBJ2-3; D is unresolved. The CDR3 DNA sequence: TGTGCCACCAGCAGTTTCTATCAAACGCAGTATTTT. Translating it yields CATSSFYQTQYF.